This TCR beta chain was recovered during a study of identical twins. Overall study findings and caveats: The same donors were not followed; conclusions instead depended on cross-sectional statistical analysis. For monozygotic twins, models underestimated out-of-frame TCR alpha sharing. Cord blood beta clonotypes that were abundant carried fewer insertions, and memory repertoires showed no such trend. Out-of-frame alpha sequences shared between twins exhibited an excess of low generation probability.

This clonotype was seen a few times. Its antigen remains unidentified. Using its own MiXCR run on the 5' RACE reads, TCRdb lists one record per CDR3 protein. The table lists approximately 210,000 distinct CDR3 sequences, around 9.6% of them singletons. CDR3 length equals 12 residues. Germline V lookup: CDR1 DFQATT, CDR2 SNEGSKA (reference sequence). Trimming took 3 bases from V and 11 from J, leaving 16 bases between them. The TCR sequence derives from a woman between 18 and 29 years old in good health. The specimen was memory (CD45RO+) T cells sorted from blood. This rearrangement joins TRBV20-1 to TRBJ1-1, with a possible D match to TRBD1 (5 bases). CDR3 amino acids: CSARADSRKAFF. In nucleotides, the CDR3 is TGCAGTGCTAGGGCTGACAGCCGGAAGGCTTTCTTT.